This T cell receptor beta chain was retrieved from a study of T cell changes during pregnancy in multiple sclerosis. TCRdb keeps only in-frame clones here, not all; method: immunoSEQ multiplex PCR. The top ten clones hold 1.6% of a sample with nearly 110,000 clones, about 90% of them seen once. V shed 0 bases and J shed 5 bases, with 18 bases lying between them. CDR3 size: 18 residues. The germline V gene encodes CDR1 SGDLS and CDR2 YYNGEE. The source is a female donor with multiple sclerosis, enrolled in a pregnancy study. The V call is TRBV9, the J call TRBJ1-6; TRBD1 might be the D (5 bases). Specimen: peripheral blood, collected before pregnancy. The DNA of the CDR3 is TGTGCCAGCAGCGTAGCTTCGGGCTGGCAGGGAAATAATTCACCCCTCCACTTT. It is translated as CASSVASGWQGNNSPLHF.